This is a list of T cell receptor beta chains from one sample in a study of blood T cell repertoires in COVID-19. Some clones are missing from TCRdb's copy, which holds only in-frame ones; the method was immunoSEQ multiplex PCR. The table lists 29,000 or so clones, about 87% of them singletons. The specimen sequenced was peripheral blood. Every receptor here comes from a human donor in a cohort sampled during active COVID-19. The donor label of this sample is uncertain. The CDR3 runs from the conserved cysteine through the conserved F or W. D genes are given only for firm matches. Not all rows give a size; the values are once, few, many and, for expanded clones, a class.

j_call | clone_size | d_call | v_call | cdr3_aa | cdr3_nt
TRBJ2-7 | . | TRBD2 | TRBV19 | CASSISPSGTTYEQYF | TGTGCCAGTAGTATCAGTCCCAGCGGGACCACCTACGAGCAGTACTTC
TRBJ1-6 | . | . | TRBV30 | CAWSEGWNSPLHF | TGTGCCTGGAGTGAGGGGTGGAATTCACCCCTCCACTTT
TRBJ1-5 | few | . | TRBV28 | CASTTGLAQPQHF | TGTGCCAGCACCACAGGGCTGGCCCAGCCCCAGCATTTT
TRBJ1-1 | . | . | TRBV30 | CAWRGGSRTEAFF | TGTGCCTGGAGGGGGGGAAGTAGAACTGAAGCTTTCTTT
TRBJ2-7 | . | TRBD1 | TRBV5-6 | CASSRQGDYEQYF | TGTGCCAGCAGCCGACAGGGCGACTACGAGCAGTACTTC
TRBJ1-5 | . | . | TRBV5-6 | CASSFRRDQPQHF | TGTGCCAGCAGCTTCCGCAGGGATCAGCCCCAGCATTTT
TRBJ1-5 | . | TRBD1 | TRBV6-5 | CASSRTGTGDQPQHF | TGTGCCAGCAGTCGAACCGGGACAGGGGATCAGCCCCAGCATTTT
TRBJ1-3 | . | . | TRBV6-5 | CASSSPTGIGNTIYF | TGTGCCAGCAGTTCCCCTACAGGAATCGGAAACACCATATATTTT
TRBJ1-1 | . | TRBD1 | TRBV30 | CAWSGSGTAVTEAFF | TGTGCCTGGAGTGGGTCCGGGACAGCGGTCACTGAAGCTTTCTTT
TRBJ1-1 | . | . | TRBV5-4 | CASRRSGFKTEAFF | TGTGCCAGCAGAAGGTCGGGTTTTAAGACTGAAGCTTTCTTT
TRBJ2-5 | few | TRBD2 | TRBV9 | CASSEGTSGVETQYF | TGTGCCAGCAGCGAGGGGACTAGCGGAGTGGAGACCCAGTACTTC
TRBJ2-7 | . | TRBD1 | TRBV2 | CASNEAGTGPYEQYF | TGTGCCAGCAATGAGGCCGGGACAGGGCCCTACGAGCAGTACTTC
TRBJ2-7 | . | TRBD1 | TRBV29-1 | CSVGRGQGTYEQYF | TGCAGCGTTGGAAGGGGACAGGGAACCTACGAGCAGTACTTC
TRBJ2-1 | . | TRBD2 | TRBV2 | CATKVLAGGDEQFF | TGTGCCACCAAAGTCCTAGCGGGTGGGGATGAGCAGTTCTTC
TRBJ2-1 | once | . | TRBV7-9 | CASSLSGGGYEQFF | TGTGCCAGCAGCCTTTCGGGGGGCGGCTATGAGCAGTTCTTC
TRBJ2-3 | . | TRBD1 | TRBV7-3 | CASSPRQGIEDTQYF | TGTGCCAGCAGCCCGCGACAGGGAATCGAAGATACGCAGTATTTT
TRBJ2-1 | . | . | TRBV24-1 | CATSDPTGLGEQFF | TGTGCCACCAGTGACCCCACAGGATTGGGGGAGCAGTTCTTC